The 13 T cell receptor beta chains presented below share a single source sample, sequenced in a study of blood T cell repertoires in COVID-19. The method was immunoSEQ multiplex PCR; TCRdb's version includes in-frame clones alone and lacks a portion of them. The repertoire consists of around 50,000 clones, with around 86% occurring once and the leading ten covering 20% to 25%. Sequenced material: peripheral blood. These receptors were taken from a woman older than 75 with acute or convalescent COVID-19.

The chain has TRBV10-3 and TRBJ1-6; 9 bases map to TRBD1. The CDR3 has 13 residues. Germline V gene data show CDR1 as ENHRY and CDR2 as SYGVKD. The CDR3 loop is CACGDRVDSPLHF. Here the CDR3 DNA reads TGTGCTTGTGGGGACAGGGTAGATTCACCCCTCCACTTT.

The J gene is TRBJ1-5, the V gene TRBV12-5; no clear D gene. The length of the CDR3 is 14 residues. Trimming took 5 bases from V and 1 from J, leaving 9 bases between them. Looked up from germline, CDR1 is LGHNT and CDR2 is FRNRAP. CDR3 DNA sequence: TGTGCTAGTGGTCCCTCGACAAGCAATCAGCCCCAGCATTTT. This codes for CASGPSTSNQPQHF.

The chain recombines TRBV6-1 with TRBJ1-2, with TRBD1 as a possible D gene (6 bases). Trimming shortened V by 3 bases and J by 8 bases, and 16 bases separated the two germline ends. Germline CDR1 reads MNHNS; CDR2 reads SASEGT. The CDR3 loop spans 14 amino acids. The CDR3 DNA is TGTGCCAGCAGTGAGGACAGCTTTTATACCGGCTACACCTTC. Encoded protein: CASSEDSFYTGYTF.

This clone was recorded a few times. The chain couples TRBV9 to TRBJ1-2; 7 bases line up with TRBD1. CDR3 size: 13 residues. The trim removed 3 bases at V and 8 bases at J, leaving 7 bases unmatched. In germline, CDR1 is SGDLS, CDR2 YYNGEE. The CDR3 loop reads CASSALNRGGYTF. In nucleotides, the CDR3 is TGTGCCAGCAGCGCCTTGAACAGGGGAGGCTACACCTTC. Supplemented by reference TRBV9 and TRBJ1-2, the full variable domain reads DSGVTQTPKHLITATGQRVTLRCSPRSGDLSVYWYQQSLDQGLQFLIQYYNGEERAKGNILERFSAQQFPDLHSELNLSSLELGDSALYFCASSALNRGGYTFGSGTRLTVV.

CDR3 loop: CASSLVGRATGELFF. DNA for the CDR3: TGTGCCAGCAGCTTGGTCGGTCGTGCCACCGGGGAGCTGTTTTTT. V usage is TRBV5-4 and J usage is TRBJ2-2; no clear D. V was pared by 0 bases and J by 4 bases, with 10 bases between. CDR3 size: 15 residues. Germline assignment: CDR1 SGHNT and CDR2 YYREEE (reference sequence).

V gene TRBV5-1 combines with J gene TRBJ2-3; D remains ambiguous. V lost 0 bases, J lost 6 bases, and 11 bases lay in between. This CDR3 is built from 14 residues. The germline V gene has CDR1 SGHRS and CDR2 YFSETQ. The CDR3 reads CASSLALELDTQYF. The CDR3 nucleotides read TGCGCCAGCAGCTTGGCCTTGGAGCTGGATACGCAGTATTTT.

The chain has TRBV29-1 and TRBJ1-1; D remains ambiguous. Germline assignment: CDR1 SQVTM and CDR2 ANQGSEA. The CDR3 has 21 amino acids. The V and J ends lost 6 bases and 1 base respectively, with 36 bases between them. The CDR3 bases are TGCAGCGTCGTACCACGTCCGGGAAAATCGGCGGGCAGCGGACCGAACACTGAAGCTTTCTTT. Residues: CSVVPRPGKSAGSGPNTEAFF.

This chain links TRBV11-1 with TRBJ2-7, with D tentatively TRBD2 (6 bases). The CDR3 has 15 amino acids. Germline assignment: CDR1 SGHAT and CDR2 FQDESV (reference sequence). The germline V and J ends were trimmed by 4 bases and 0 bases, with 13 bases remaining between them. The CDR3 sequence: CASSYMGGASYEQYV. The CDR3 bases are TGTGCCAGCAGCTATATGGGAGGAGCCTCCTACGAGCAGTACGTC.

V usage is TRBV5-1 and J usage is TRBJ1-1; weak D call: TRBD1 (5 bases). Trimming pared 4 bases from V and 4 bases from J, leaving 20 bases between. The CDR3 is 16 residues long. Germline values: CDR1 SGHRS, CDR2 YFSETQ. The CDR3 DNA sequence: TGCGCCAGCAGCCAAATACCGGGACGGGGGGGCACTGAAGCTTTCTTT. Protein sequence: CASSQIPGRGGTEAFF.

V gene TRBV24-1 combines with J gene TRBJ2-5; D is perhaps TRBD2 (5 bases). V dropped 4 bases and J dropped 7 bases, with 15 bases sitting between them. Germline V CDR1 and CDR2: KGHDR, SFDVKD. The CDR3 covers 14 residues. The CDR3: CATSDSDRAGTQYF. The CDR3 DNA sequence: TGTGCCACCAGTGACTCCGACCGGGCGGGGACCCAGTACTTC.

The gene calls are TRBV27 and TRBJ2-2, with D maybe TRBD2 (6 bases). V was trimmed by 2 bases and J by 4 bases, leaving 11 bases between them. The CDR3 has 15 residues. CDR1 MNHEY and CDR2 SMNVEV come from the germline V gene (reference sequence). The CDR3 is CASSLGGLGTGELFF. DNA for the CDR3: TGTGCCAGCAGTTTAGGAGGGCTCGGCACCGGGGAGCTGTTTTTT.

The J gene is TRBJ2-1, the V gene TRBV3-1 (or the pseudogene TRBV3-2), with 10 bases fitting TRBD1. CDR3 length equals 16 residues. Germline CDR1 reads LGHDT; CDR2 reads YNNKEL (reference sequence). Trimming cost V 1 base and J 6 bases; bases outside gene matches: 6. Written as DNA, the CDR3 is TGTGCCAGCAGCCAAGTTACCGGGACAGGGGCCAATGAGCAGTTCTTC. Protein sequence: CASSQVTGTGANEQFF.

This rearrangement joins TRBV7-9 to TRBJ1-1, with D tentatively TRBD1 (6 bases). V lost 2 bases to trimming and J lost 10 bases, with 14 bases between them. CDR1 and CDR2 (germline): SEHNR, FQNEAQ (reference sequence). The CDR3 is 13 amino acids. The CDR3 region has the DNA TGTGCCAGCAGCTTAATGGGGGGGCCTGCAGCTTTCTTT. Protein product: CASSLMGGPAAFF.